These T cell receptor beta chains were read from a single sample in a study of blood T cell repertoires in COVID-19. Sequencing was performed with immunoSEQ multiplex PCR; in TCRdb, only in-frame clones are kept and a portion is missing. This sample has about 480,000 clones; roughly 88% occur once, and the top ten carry around 1.9%. What was sequenced was PBMCs or T cells enriched from blood (not recorded which). The receptors originated from a woman in her forties who had recovered from COVID-19. Both conserved end residues are part of each CDR3. The D gene is left open where the match is weak. Clone size is not always given. Where it is, it says once, few, many or a class for expanded clones.

>TRBV7-2|-|TRBJ2-7|-
TGTGCCAGCAGCTGGGGAGACTCGAGCTCCTACGAGCAGTACTTC
CASSWGDSSSYEQYF
>TRBV6-2/TRBV6-3|-|TRBJ2-1|once
TGTGCCAGCAGTTACTCTCCGGTCTCCCCATCCAATGAGCAGTTCTTC
CASSYSPVSPSNEQFF
>TRBV7-2|TRBD1|TRBJ2-7|-
TGTGCCAGCAGCTTAGTAACAGGGGGCTACGAGCAGTACTTC
CASSLVTGGYEQYF
>TRBV19|TRBD1|TRBJ2-2|few
TGTGCCAGTAGTGTTTACGGGACAGGGTCCACCGGGGAGCTGTTTTTT
CASSVYGTGSTGELFF
>TRBV11-3|TRBD2|TRBJ2-5|-
TGTGCCAGCAGCTTGGGACTAGCGGGGGGAGGGGAGACCCAGTACTTC
CASSLGLAGGGETQYF
>TRBV28|TRBD1|TRBJ1-5|-
TGTGCCAGCAGTTTCAACAGGGGAAGCAATCAGCCCCAGCATTTT
CASSFNRGSNQPQHF
>TRBV3-1/TRBV3-2|TRBD2|TRBJ2-3|-
TGTGCCAGCAGCCAAATTCTAGCGGCAGATACGCAGTATTTT
CASSQILAADTQYF
>TRBV4-3|TRBD2|TRBJ2-7|-
TGCGCCAGCAGCCAAGACCTGAGGACCGGGAGGGCTTACGAGCAGTACTTC
CASSQDLRTGRAYEQYF
>TRBV27|-|TRBJ1-3|-
TGTGCCAGCAGGGACAGTGCCGCCCGAAACACCATATATTTT
CASRDSAARNTIYF
>TRBV29-1|TRBD1|TRBJ1-3|-
TGCAGCGTGGACTTCGGGACAGGGGCTGGAAACACCATATATTTT
CSVDFGTGAGNTIYF
>TRBV10-2|-|TRBJ2-7|-
TGCGCCAGCAGTGAGTGGGACTTCTCCTACGAGCAGTACTTC
CASSEWDFSYEQYF
>TRBV11-2|-|TRBJ2-3|-
TGTGCCAGCAGCTTAGGCCTTCGGTCAGATACGCAGTATTTT
CASSLGLRSDTQYF
>TRBV27|-|TRBJ1-5|-
TGTGCCATCAGCAGGGGTTACAATCAGCCCCAGCATTTT
CAISRGYNQPQHF
>TRBV19|-|TRBJ1-5|-
TGTGCCAGTAGTGTTGACAGGAATCAGCCCCAGCATTTT
CASSVDRNQPQHF
>TRBV7-2|-|TRBJ2-1|-
TGTGCCAGCAGCTTAGGTGTACGGCGGTCGAACAATGAGCAGTTCTTC
CASSLGVRRSNNEQFF
>TRBV7-2|-|TRBJ1-2|-
TGTGCCAGCAGCCAAATGGCGGGAGTATCCTATGGCTACACCTTC
CASSQMAGVSYGYTF
>TRBV7-6|TRBD2|TRBJ2-3|-
TGTGCCAGCAGCACAGCGGGAGGCACAGATACGCAGTATTTT
CASSTAGGTDTQYF
>TRBV7-6|TRBD2|TRBJ2-5|-
TGTGCCAGCAGCCTGCACTATCCCCCGGGAGGGAAGGAGACCCAGTACTTC
CASSLHYPPGGKETQYF
>TRBV15|-|TRBJ1-6|-
TGTGCCACCAGTCCCAGGGGATCACCCCTCCACTTT
CATSPRGSPLHF
>TRBV5-6|TRBD1|TRBJ2-7|-
TGTGCCAGCAGCCCCGGGACAGCGGCCTTCTACGAGCAGTACTTC
CASSPGTAAFYEQYF
>TRBV12-3/TRBV12-4|-|TRBJ2-5|-
TGTGCCAGCAGTCCGTCGCGGTGGCCCCCTGAGTACTTC
CASSPSRWPPEYF
>TRBV18|TRBD1|TRBJ1-2|-
TGTGCCAGCTCCCCCGGGACAGGGGGCGCAGAGGATGGCTACACCTTC
CASSPGTGGAEDGYTF
>TRBV7-2|-|TRBJ1-5|-
TGTGCCAGCAGCGATAGACTCGGCGGCAATCAGCCCCAGCATTTT
CASSDRLGGNQPQHF
>TRBV19|-|TRBJ2-1|-
TGTGCCAGTAGCTACCAGGGGTACAATGAGCAGTTCTTC
CASSYQGYNEQFF
>TRBV7-9|-|TRBJ2-7|-
TGTGCCAGCAGCTTGGAGCCGTACGAGCAGTACTTC
CASSLEPYEQYF
>TRBV29-1|-|TRBJ1-2|-
TGCAGCGTCGCACCCAGGGTTAGCTATGGCTACACCTTC
CSVAPRVSYGYTF
>TRBV3-1/TRBV3-2|-|TRBJ2-3|-
TGTGCCAGCAGCCAAGATGGTACGCCAGTTGATACGCAGTATTTT
CASSQDGTPVDTQYF
>TRBV6-2/TRBV6-3|-|TRBJ2-3|-
TGTGCCAGCAGTGATGACAGGCCCACAGATACGCAGTATTTT
CASSDDRPTDTQYF
>TRBV7-2|-|TRBJ1-2|-
TGTGCCAGCACCGTTCGAGTGGGAGCTAACTATGGCTACACCTTC
CASTVRVGANYGYTF
>TRBV4-3|-|TRBJ1-3|-
TGCGCCAGCAGCCAAGTTGATTCGGGTGGAGGAAACACCATATATTTT
CASSQVDSGGGNTIYF
>TRBV5-1|TRBD1|TRBJ1-1|-
TGCGCCAGCAGACTTATGGTACAGGGGCCCATGAACACTGAAGCTTTCTTT
CASRLMVQGPMNTEAFF
>TRBV19|TRBD1|TRBJ2-2|-
TGTGCCAGCAGGGGGCGCAGCACCGGGGAGCTGTTTTTT
CASRGRSTGELFF
>TRBV18|TRBD1|TRBJ2-7|few
TGTGCCAGCTCACTTGGGACAGGGTCGAGGGAGCAGTACTTC
CASSLGTGSREQYF
>TRBV7-9|-|TRBJ1-3|-
TGTGCCAGCAGCTTAGCGCGGGGGGAGGGGACCTCTGGAAACACCATATATTTT
CASSLARGEGTSGNTIYF
>TRBV5-1|-|TRBJ1-5|once
TGCGCCAGCAGCGTTGGAGGAGGACAGCCCCAGCATTTT
CASSVGGGQPQHF
>TRBV3-1/TRBV3-2|TRBD2|TRBJ2-2|-
TGTGCCAGCAGCGGGGCCCTAGCGGGAGAGGCCGGGGAGCTGTTTTTT
CASSGALAGEAGELFF
>TRBV5-4|TRBD1|TRBJ2-1|-
TGTGCCAGCAGCTTAGAGGGGGCATATTACAATGAGCAGTTCTTC
CASSLEGAYYNEQFF
>TRBV6-2/TRBV6-3|-|TRBJ1-1|few
TGTGCCAGCAGTTACCCGGGACAGAACACTGAAGCTTTCTTT
CASSYPGQNTEAFF
>TRBV24-1|TRBD1|TRBJ1-5|-
TGTGCCACCAGTGATGGACAGGGGGTGTATCAGCCCCAGCATTTT
CATSDGQGVYQPQHF
>TRBV25-1|-|TRBJ2-2|-
TGTGCCAGCAGTGAAGAGGTAACCGGGGAGCTGTTTTTT
CASSEEVTGELFF
>TRBV19|-|TRBJ1-2|-
TGTGCCAGTAGTCCAAGCACACAGGGAACGTATGGCTACACCTTC
CASSPSTQGTYGYTF
>TRBV19|-|TRBJ1-5|-
TGTGCCAGTAGTAAGGTTGCAGGGGCCAATCAGCCCCAGCATTTT
CASSKVAGANQPQHF
>TRBV30|-|TRBJ2-7|-
TGTGCCTGGAGAGCCCGATTCCGGGACTCCTCCTACGAGCAGTACTTC
CAWRARFRDSSYEQYF
>TRBV14|TRBD1|TRBJ2-1|-
TGTGCCAGCAGGAAAACCGGGACAGGGGCCAATGAGCAGTTCTTC
CASRKTGTGANEQFF
>TRBV3-1/TRBV3-2|-|TRBJ2-2|-
TGTGCCAGCAGCCAGGCACTAGCTGTCGGGGAGCTGTTTTTT
CASSQALAVGELFF
>TRBV23-1|TRBD1|TRBJ2-2|-
TGCGCCAGCAGCAGGACAGGGCAAACGAACACCGGGGAGCTGTTTTTT
CASSRTGQTNTGELFF
>TRBV7-2|-|TRBJ1-1|-
TGTGCCAGCAGCTCCCAAGCGGTGGTTACTGAAGCTTTCTTT
CASSSQAVVTEAFF
>TRBV9|-|TRBJ2-5|-
TGTGCCAGCAGCCCCGAGTACCAAGAGACCCAGTACTTC
CASSPEYQETQYF
>TRBV18|TRBD1|TRBJ2-7|-
TGTGCCAGCTCACCTACTTTTAGGACAGGGGTCTACGAGCAGTACTTC
CASSPTFRTGVYEQYF
>TRBV27|-|TRBJ1-5|-
TGTGCCAGCAACAGGCCCGGGCAGCCCCAGCATTTT
CASNRPGQPQHF
>TRBV9|-|TRBJ1-3|-
TGTGCCAGCAGCCCTCAACCGACAACTTCTGGAAACACCATATATTTT
CASSPQPTTSGNTIYF
>TRBV5-6|-|TRBJ2-7|-
TGTGCCAGCAGCTCGACTTTAAACCTAGGCTCCTACGAGCAGTACTTC
CASSSTLNLGSYEQYF
>TRBV4-1|-|TRBJ2-5|-
TGCGCCAGCAGCCAAGTGAACAGACAAGAGACCCAGTACTTC
CASSQVNRQETQYF
>TRBV5-6|-|TRBJ2-2|-
TGTGCCAGCGGAGTCGGGGTCACCGGGGAGCTGTTTTTT
CASGVGVTGELFF
>TRBV18|TRBD2|TRBJ2-7|-
TGTGCCAGCTCACCTTCGACTAGCGGGGGGGAGCAGTACTTC
CASSPSTSGGEQYF
>TRBV4-1|-|TRBJ2-1|-
TGCGCCAGCAGCCTGAGCGGGTCCTACAATGAGCAGTTCTTC
CASSLSGSYNEQFF
>TRBV21-1|-|TRBJ2-3|-
TGTGCCAGCAGCAAAGGGAGGCAGGGGACAGATACGCAGTATTTT
CASSKGRQGTDTQYF
>TRBV9|-|TRBJ1-2|few
TGTGCCAGCAGCCGCCGGGACAACGATTTTAACTATGGCTACACCTTC
CASSRRDNDFNYGYTF
>TRBV25-1|-|TRBJ1-4|-
TGTGCCAGCAGTGAATTCGGGGGTGCAACTAATGAAAAACTGTTTTTT
CASSEFGGATNEKLFF
>TRBV10-1|-|TRBJ1-1|-
TGCGCCAGCAGTGAGTCACGGGAAAGAGCTTTCTTT
CASSESRERAFF